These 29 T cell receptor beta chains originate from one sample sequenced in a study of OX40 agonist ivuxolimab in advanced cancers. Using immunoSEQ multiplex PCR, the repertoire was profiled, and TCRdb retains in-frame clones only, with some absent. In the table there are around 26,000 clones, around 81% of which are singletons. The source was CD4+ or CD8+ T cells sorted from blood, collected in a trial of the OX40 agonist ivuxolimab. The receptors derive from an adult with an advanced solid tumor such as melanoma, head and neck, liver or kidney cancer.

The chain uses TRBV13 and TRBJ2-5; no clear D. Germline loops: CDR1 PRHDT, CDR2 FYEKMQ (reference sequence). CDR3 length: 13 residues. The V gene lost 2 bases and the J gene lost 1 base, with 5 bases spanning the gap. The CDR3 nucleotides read TGTGCCAGCAGCTTACACCCCCAAGAGACCCAGTACTTC. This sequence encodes CASSLHPQETQYF.

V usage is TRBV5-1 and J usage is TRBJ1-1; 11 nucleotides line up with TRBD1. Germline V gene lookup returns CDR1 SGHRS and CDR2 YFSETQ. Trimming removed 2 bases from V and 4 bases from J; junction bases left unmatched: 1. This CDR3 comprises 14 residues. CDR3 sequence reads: CASSLGQGATEAFF. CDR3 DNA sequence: TGCGCCAGCAGCTTAGGACAGGGGGCCACTGAAGCTTTCTTT.

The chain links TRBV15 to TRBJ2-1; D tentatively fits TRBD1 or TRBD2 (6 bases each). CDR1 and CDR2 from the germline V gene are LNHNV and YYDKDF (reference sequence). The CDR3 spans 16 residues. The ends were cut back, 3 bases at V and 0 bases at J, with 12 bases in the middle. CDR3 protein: CATSSPGGSSYNEQFF. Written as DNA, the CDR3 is TGTGCCACCAGCAGTCCCGGGGGCAGCTCCTACAATGAGCAGTTCTTC.

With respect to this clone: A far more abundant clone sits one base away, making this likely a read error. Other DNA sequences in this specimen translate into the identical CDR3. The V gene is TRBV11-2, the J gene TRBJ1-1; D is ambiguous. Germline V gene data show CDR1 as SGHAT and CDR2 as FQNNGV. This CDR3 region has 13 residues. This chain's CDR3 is CASSPQRNTEAFF. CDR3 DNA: TGCGCCAGCAGCCCCCAAAGGAACACTGAAGCTTTCTTT.

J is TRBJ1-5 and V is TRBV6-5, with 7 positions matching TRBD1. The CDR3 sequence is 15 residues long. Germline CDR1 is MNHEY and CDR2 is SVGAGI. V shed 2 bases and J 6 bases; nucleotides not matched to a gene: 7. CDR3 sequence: CASSYRQGVSQPQHF. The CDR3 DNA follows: TGTGCCAGCAGTTACAGGCAGGGGGTTAGTCAGCCCCAGCATTTT.

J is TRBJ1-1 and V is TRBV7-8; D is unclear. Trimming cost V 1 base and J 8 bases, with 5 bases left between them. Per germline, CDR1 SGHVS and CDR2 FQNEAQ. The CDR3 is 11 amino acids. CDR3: CASSLVAEAFF. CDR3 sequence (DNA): TGTGCCAGCAGCTTAGTAGCAGAAGCTTTCTTT.

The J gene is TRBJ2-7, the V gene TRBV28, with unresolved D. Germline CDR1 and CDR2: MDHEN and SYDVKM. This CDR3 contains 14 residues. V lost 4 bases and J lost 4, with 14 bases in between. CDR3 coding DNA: TGTGCCAGCAGTTCGACATTGAAACCTTACGAGCAGTACTTC. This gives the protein CASSSTLKPYEQYF.

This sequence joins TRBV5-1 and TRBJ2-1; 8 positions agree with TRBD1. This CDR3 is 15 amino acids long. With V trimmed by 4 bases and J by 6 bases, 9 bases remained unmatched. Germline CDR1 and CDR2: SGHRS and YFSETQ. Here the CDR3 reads CASSRTGPLPNEQFF. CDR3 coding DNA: TGCGCCAGCAGCCGGACAGGGCCGCTTCCCAATGAGCAGTTCTTC.

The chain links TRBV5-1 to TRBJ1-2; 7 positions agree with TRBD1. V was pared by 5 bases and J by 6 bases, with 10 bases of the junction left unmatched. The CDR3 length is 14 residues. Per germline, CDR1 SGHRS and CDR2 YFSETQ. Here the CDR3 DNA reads TGCGCCAGCAGTTCGGCAGGGGGTCCCGATGGCTACACCTTC. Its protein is CASSSAGGPDGYTF.

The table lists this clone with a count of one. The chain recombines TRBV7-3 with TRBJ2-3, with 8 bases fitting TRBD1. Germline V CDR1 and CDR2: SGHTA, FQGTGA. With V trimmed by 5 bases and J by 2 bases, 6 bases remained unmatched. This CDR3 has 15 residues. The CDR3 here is CASSTGQGDTDTQYF. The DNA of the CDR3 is TGTGCCAGCAGCACCGGACAGGGTGACACAGATACGCAGTATTTT.

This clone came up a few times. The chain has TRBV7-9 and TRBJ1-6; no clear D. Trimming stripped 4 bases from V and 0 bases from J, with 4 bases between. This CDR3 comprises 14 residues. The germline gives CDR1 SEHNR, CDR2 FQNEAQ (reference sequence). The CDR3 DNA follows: TGTGCCAGCAGCTCTGGCTCCTATAATTCACCCCTCCACTTT. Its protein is CASSSGSYNSPLHF.

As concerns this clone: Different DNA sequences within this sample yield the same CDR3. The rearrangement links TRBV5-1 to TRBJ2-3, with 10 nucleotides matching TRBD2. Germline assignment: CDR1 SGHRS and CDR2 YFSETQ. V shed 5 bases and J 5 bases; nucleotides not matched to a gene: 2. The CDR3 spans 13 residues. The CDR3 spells CASRLAGIDTQYF. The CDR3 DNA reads TGCGCCAGCAGACTAGCGGGAATAGATACGCAGTATTTT.

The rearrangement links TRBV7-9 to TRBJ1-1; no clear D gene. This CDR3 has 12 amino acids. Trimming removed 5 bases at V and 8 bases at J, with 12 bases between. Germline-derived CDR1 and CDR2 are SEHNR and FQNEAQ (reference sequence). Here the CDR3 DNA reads TGTGCCAGCAGCCCAAGCCGCACCGAAGCTTTCTTT. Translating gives CASSPSRTEAFF.

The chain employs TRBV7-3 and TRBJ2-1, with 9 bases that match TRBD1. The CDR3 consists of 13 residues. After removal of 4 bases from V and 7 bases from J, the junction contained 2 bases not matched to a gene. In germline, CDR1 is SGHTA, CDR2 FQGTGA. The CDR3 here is CASSSTGGNEQFF. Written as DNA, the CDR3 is TGTGCCAGCAGCTCGACAGGGGGGAATGAGCAGTTCTTC.

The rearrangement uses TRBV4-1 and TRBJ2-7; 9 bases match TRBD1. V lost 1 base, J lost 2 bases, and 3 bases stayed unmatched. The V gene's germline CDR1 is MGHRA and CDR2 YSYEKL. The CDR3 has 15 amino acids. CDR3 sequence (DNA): TGCGCCAGCAGCCAAGGAGGGACAGGGACCTACGAGCAGTACTTC. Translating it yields CASSQGGTGTYEQYF.

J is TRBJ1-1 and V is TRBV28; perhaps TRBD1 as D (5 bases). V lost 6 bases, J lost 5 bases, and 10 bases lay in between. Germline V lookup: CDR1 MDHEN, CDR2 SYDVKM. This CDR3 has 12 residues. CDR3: CASRQGWTEAFF. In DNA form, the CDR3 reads TGTGCCAGCAGGCAGGGTTGGACTGAAGCTTTCTTT.

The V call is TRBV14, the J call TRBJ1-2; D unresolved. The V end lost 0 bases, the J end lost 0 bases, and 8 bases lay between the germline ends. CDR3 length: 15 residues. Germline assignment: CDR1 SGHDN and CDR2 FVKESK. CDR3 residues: CASSQDLGTNYGYTF. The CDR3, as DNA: TGTGCCAGCAGCCAAGATCTCGGAACTAACTATGGCTACACCTTC.

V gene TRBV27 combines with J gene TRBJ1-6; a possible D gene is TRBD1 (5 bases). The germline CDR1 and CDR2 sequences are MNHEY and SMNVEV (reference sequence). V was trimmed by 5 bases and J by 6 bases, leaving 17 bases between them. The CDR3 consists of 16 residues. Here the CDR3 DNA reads TGTGCCAGCAGTCAAATCCCGGGACGGCTTAATTCACCCCTCCACTTT. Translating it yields CASSQIPGRLNSPLHF.

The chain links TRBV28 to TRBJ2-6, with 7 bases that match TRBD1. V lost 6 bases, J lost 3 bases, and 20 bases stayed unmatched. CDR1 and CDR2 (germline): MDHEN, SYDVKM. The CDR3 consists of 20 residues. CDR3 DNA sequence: TGTGCCAGCAGACCTTTAAACCTAGGGACAGTTGGTTTTGGGGCCAACGTCCTGACTTTC. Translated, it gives CASRPLNLGTVGFGANVLTF.

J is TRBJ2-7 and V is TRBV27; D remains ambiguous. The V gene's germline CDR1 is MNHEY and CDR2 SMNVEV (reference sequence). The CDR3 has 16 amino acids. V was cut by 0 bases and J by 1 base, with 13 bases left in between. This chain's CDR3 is CASSLSLSGISYEQYF. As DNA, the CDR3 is TGTGCCAGCAGTTTATCGCTTTCGGGCATTTCCTACGAGCAGTACTTC.

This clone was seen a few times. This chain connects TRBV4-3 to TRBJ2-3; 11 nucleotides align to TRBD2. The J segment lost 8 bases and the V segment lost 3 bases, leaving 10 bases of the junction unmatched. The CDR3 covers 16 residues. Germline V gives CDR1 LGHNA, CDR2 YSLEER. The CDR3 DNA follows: TGCGCCAGCAGCCACAATAGCGGGGGGGCCGGAAGTACGCAGTATTTT. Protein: CASSHNSGGAGSTQYF.

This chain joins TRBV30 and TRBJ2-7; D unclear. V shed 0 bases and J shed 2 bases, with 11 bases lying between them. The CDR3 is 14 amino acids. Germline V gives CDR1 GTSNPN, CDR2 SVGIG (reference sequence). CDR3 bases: TGTGCCTGGAGTGTACTGGAACAGACCTACGAGCAGTACTTC. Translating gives CAWSVLEQTYEQYF.

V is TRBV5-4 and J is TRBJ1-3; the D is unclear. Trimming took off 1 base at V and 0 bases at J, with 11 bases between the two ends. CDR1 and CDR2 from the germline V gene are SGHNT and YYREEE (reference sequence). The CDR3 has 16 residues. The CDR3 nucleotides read TGTGCCAGCAGCTTGTGGCAGAGAGACTCTGGAAACACCATATATTTT. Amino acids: CASSLWQRDSGNTIYF.

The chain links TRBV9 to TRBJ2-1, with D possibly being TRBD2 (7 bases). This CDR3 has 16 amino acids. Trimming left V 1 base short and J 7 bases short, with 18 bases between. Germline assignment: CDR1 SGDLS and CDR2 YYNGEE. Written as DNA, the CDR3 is TGTGCCAGCAGCGTATTTAGGGCGGGGGCCGGGAATGAGCAGTTCTTC. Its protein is CASSVFRAGAGNEQFF.

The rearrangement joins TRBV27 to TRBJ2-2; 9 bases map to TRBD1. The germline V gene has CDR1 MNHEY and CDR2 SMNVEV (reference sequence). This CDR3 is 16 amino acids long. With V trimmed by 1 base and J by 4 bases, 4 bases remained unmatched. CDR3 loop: CASSLFGTGITGELFF. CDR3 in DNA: TGTGCCAGCAGTTTATTCGGGACAGGGATCACCGGGGAGCTGTTTTTT.

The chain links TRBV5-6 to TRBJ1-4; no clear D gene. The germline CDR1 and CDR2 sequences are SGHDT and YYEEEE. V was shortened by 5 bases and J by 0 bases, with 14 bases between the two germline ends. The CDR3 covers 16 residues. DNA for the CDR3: TGTGCCAGCAGTAGGCCAGGAGTCGCAACTAATGAAAAACTGTTTTTT. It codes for CASSRPGVATNEKLFF.

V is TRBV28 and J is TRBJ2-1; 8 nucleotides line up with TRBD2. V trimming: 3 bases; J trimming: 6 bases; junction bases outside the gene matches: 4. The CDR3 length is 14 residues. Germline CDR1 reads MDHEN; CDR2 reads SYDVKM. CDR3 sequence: CASSFSGTSNEQFF. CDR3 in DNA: TGTGCCAGCAGTTTTTCGGGGACTAGCAATGAGCAGTTCTTC.

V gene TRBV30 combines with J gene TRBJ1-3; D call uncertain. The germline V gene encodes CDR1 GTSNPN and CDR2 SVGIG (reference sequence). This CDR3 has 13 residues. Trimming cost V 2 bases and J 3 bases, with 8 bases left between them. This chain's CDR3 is CAWSIGSGNTIYF. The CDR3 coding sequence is TGTGCCTGGAGTATTGGGAGTGGAAACACCATATATTTT. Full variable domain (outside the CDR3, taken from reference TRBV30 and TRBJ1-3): SQTIHQWPATLVQPVGSPLSLECTVEGTSNPNLYWYRQAAGRGLQLLFYSVGIGQISSEVPQNLSASRPQDRQFILSSKKLLLSDSGFYLCAWSIGSGNTIYFGEGSWLTVV.

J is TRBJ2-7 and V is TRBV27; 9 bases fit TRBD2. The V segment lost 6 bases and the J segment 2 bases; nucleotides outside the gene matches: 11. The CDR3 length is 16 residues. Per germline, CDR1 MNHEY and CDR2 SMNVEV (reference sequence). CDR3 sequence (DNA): TGTGCCAGCAGATCCGGGACTAGCAGTATAACCTACGAGCAGTACTTC. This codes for CASRSGTSSITYEQYF.